This T cell receptor (beta chain) was identified in a study of blood T cell repertoires in COVID-19. At the level of the study: The cDNA or gDNA used as material had been derived from T cells, B-cell-depleted T cells, or PBMCs.

Clones were sequenced by immunoSEQ multiplex PCR, and TCRdb holds only the in-frame ones, with some missing. The sample gives approximately 360,000 clones, 90% of which show up once; 6.5% is in the top ten. The origin of this receptor is a man aged 18 to 30 with active or convalescent COVID-19. The source material was peripheral blood.

The CDR3 nucleotides are TGCGCCAGCAGCCAACTCCGGGACAGTGATAACTATGGCTACACCTTC. This sequence encodes CASSQLRDSDNYGYTF. V gene TRBV4-3 combines with J gene TRBJ1-2, with TRBD1 matching over 7 bases. Per germline, CDR1 LGHNA and CDR2 YSLEER. The CDR3 consists of 16 residues. Trimming at V came to 2 bases and at J to 1 base, leaving 7 bases not matched to a gene.